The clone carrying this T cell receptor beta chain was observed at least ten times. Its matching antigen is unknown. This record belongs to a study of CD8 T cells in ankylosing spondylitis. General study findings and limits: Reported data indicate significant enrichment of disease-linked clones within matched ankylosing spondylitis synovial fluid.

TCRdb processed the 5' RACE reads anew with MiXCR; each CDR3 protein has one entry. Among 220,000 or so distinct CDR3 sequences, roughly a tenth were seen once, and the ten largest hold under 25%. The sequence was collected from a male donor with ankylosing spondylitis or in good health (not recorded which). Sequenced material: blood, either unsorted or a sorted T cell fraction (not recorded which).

The CDR3 here is CASSVETSVPQETQYF. The CDR3 region has the DNA TGTGCCAGCAGCGTAGAGACTAGCGTGCCGCAAGAGACCCAGTACTTC. V is TRBV9 and J is TRBJ2-5; 8 nucleotides match TRBD2. Germline V CDR1 and CDR2: SGDLS, YYNGEE. The CDR3 runs 16 residues. Unmatched junction bases numbered 6, after V lost 0 bases and J lost 2 bases.